Following are 22 T cell receptor beta chains from one sample sequenced in a study of blood T cell repertoires in COVID-19. Assay used: immunoSEQ multiplex PCR; TCRdb lists only in-frame clones, some missing. The table shows roughly 80,000 clones, with roughly 90% occurring only once. The sequencing sample was made of peripheral blood. The origin of the receptors is a man in his fifties with COVID-19, enrolled during active disease.

The chain combines TRBV2 with TRBJ2-5; D is ambiguous. CDR1 and CDR2 (germline): SNHLY, FYNNEI. The CDR3 extends over 14 amino acids. Deletions cut 3 bases from V and 5 bases from J, with 13 bases between. The CDR3 loop reads CASSELATGETQYF. Here the CDR3 DNA reads TGTGCCAGCAGTGAGCTCGCGACTGGGGAGACCCAGTACTTC.

Only a few counts were recorded for this clone. V and J are TRBV3-1 (or the pseudogene TRBV3-2) and TRBJ2-2; TRBD1 aligns across 7 bases. In germline, CDR1 is LGHDT, CDR2 YNNKEL (reference sequence). V lost 6 bases to trimming and J lost 0 bases; unmatched junction nucleotides: 4. This CDR3 has 15 residues. This CDR3 is CASRPTGANTGELFF. Here the CDR3 DNA reads TGTGCCAGCAGGCCAACAGGGGCGAACACCGGGGAGCTGTTTTTT.

V gene TRBV7-9 combines with J gene TRBJ1-1; 9 bases are shared with TRBD1. CDR3 length: 14 amino acids. CDR1 and CDR2 from the germline V gene are SEHNR and FQNEAQ (reference sequence). Trimming took 4 bases from V and 4 from J; bases not matched to a gene: 4. The CDR3 is CASSYRGRITEAFF. The CDR3 DNA follows: TGTGCCAGCAGCTACAGGGGGCGAATCACTGAAGCTTTCTTT.

This clone is a singleton in its sample. The CDR3: CATSDRGTGDTGELFF. The CDR3 coding sequence is TGTGCCACCAGCGATAGGGGGACAGGCGACACCGGGGAGCTGTTTTTT. The genes are TRBV15 and TRBJ2-2, with TRBD1 identical over 8 bases. The CDR3 is 16 amino acids. V lost 5 bases to trimming and J lost 3 bases; unmatched junction nucleotides: 8. Looked up from germline, CDR1 is LNHNV and CDR2 is YYDKDF (reference sequence).

In DNA, the CDR3 is TGTGCCAGCAGCCCCTCGAGCGTCTACACAGATACGCAGTATTTT. Translated: CASSPSSVYTDTQYF. This chain links TRBV7-8 with TRBJ2-3; D ambiguous. CDR1 is SGHVS and CDR2 is FQNEAQ in the germline V gene. Trimming pared 5 bases from V and 2 bases from J, leaving 14 bases between. The length of the CDR3 is 15 residues. The complete variable domain, with remaining parts taken from reference TRBV7-8 and TRBJ2-3, reads GAGVSQSPRYKVAKRGQDVALRCDPISGHVSLFWYQQALGQGPEFLTYFQNEAQLDKSGLPSDRFFAERPEGSVSTLKIQRTQQEDSAVYLCASSPSSVYTDTQYFGPGTRLTVL.

V usage is TRBV7-2 and J usage is TRBJ2-6, with 8 bases fitting TRBD1. This CDR3 region has 17 residues. Germline V gene data show CDR1 as SGHTA and CDR2 as FQGNSA. Unmatched junction bases numbered 10, after V lost 5 bases and J lost 4 bases. DNA of the CDR3: TGTGCCAGCAGCCCCGTCCCGGACAGGGTCGGGGCCAACGTCCTGACTTTC. Translating gives CASSPVPDRVGANVLTF.

The V and J genes are TRBV7-2 and TRBJ2-3, with 8 positions matching TRBD1. The V gene's germline CDR1 is SGHTA and CDR2 FQGNSA. The CDR3 is 16 amino acids. Unmatched junction bases numbered 11, after V lost 6 bases and J lost 3 bases. CDR3 region: CASSPRQGSGTDTQYF. CDR3 in DNA: TGTGCCAGCAGTCCTCGACAGGGGTCGGGGACAGATACGCAGTATTTT.

This clone has a single count. DNA of the CDR3: TGTGCCAGCAGACAGGGGAGCTCTGGAAACACCATATATTTT. Its translation is CASRQGSSGNTIYF. The chain uses TRBV28 and TRBJ1-3; 7 bases are a match to TRBD1. CDR3 length: 14 amino acids. J lost 0 bases, V lost 6 bases, and 2 bases had no gene match. Germline loops: CDR1 MDHEN, CDR2 SYDVKM.

CDR3 bases: TGTGCCAGCTCTCCCAGGGTGGGGTACGAGCAGTACTTC. It codes for CASSPRVGYEQYF. The V and J genes are TRBV28 and TRBJ2-7; D perhaps matches TRBD1 (5 bases). This CDR3 has 13 amino acids. V was clipped by 8 bases and J by 4 bases, with 15 bases between them. Germline V gives CDR1 MDHEN, CDR2 SYDVKM.

J is TRBJ2-7 and V is TRBV5-6, with D possibly matching TRBD2 (6 bases). This CDR3 region has 15 residues. Germline-derived CDR1 and CDR2 are SGHDT and YYEEEE. Between the trimmed V and J ends, which lost 4 bases and 0 bases, there was a span of 14 bases. Here the CDR3 reads CASSPNRDFSYEQYF. In DNA, the CDR3 is TGTGCCAGCAGCCCGAACCGGGACTTCTCCTACGAGCAGTACTTC.

V usage is TRBV7-9 and J usage is TRBJ2-4; 9 bases agree with TRBD2. Looked up from germline, CDR1 is SEHNR and CDR2 is FQNEAQ (reference sequence). This CDR3 is built from 18 residues. Losses at the gene ends were 1 base for V and 0 bases for J; bases not matched to a gene: 7. The DNA for the CDR3 is TGTGCCAGCAGCTTAGGACCTACTAGCGGGCTAGCCAAAAACATTCAGTACTTC. This codes for CASSLGPTSGLAKNIQYF.

This chain links TRBV12-3 or TRBV12-4 with TRBJ1-1; the match to TRBD1 covers 9 bases. The CDR3 runs to 13 residues. V was clipped by 7 bases and J by 5 bases; unmatched bases: 5. CDR3 DNA: TGTGCCAGCACTCGGACAGGGGTAACTGAAGCTTTCTTT. Its translation: CASTRTGVTEAFF.

The chain recombines TRBV5-1 with TRBJ2-5; D is unresolved. Germline-derived CDR1 and CDR2 are SGHRS and YFSETQ. Trimming removed 7 bases from V and 1 base from J, with 17 bases in between. The CDR3 consists of 15 residues. CDR3 nucleotides: TGCGCCAGCTCACCGGTCACCATACTCCAAGAGACCCAGTACTTC. It is translated as CASSPVTILQETQYF.

This rearrangement joins TRBV29-1 to TRBJ2-3; TRBD2 matches at 7 bases. Germline values: CDR1 SQVTM, CDR2 ANQGSEA. The CDR3 contains 14 residues. Trimming cost V 7 bases and J 3 bases; bases outside gene matches: 10. The CDR3 spells CSARAGVTTDTQYF. CDR3 in DNA: TGCAGCGCCCGCGCGGGAGTGACGACAGATACGCAGTATTTT.

This clone was detected only once. This chain links TRBV3-1 (or the pseudogene TRBV3-2) with TRBJ2-2; D gene uncertain. V lost 7 bases and J 4 bases, leaving 13 bases between the germline ends. The CDR3 is made up of 14 amino acids. Looked up from germline, CDR1 is LGHDT and CDR2 is YNNKEL (reference sequence). CDR3 residues: CASKAREVTGELFF. CDR3 in DNA: TGTGCCAGCAAAGCCCGCGAGGTCACCGGGGAGCTGTTTTTT.

As for this clone: A junction boundary mismatches the germline segment, possibly from a read error. The DNA for the CDR3 is TGTGCCAGCACCTTAAACAGGGCAGGGCCCCATGGCTACACCTTC. This encodes CASTLNRAGPHGYTF. The chain couples TRBV7-9 to TRBJ1-2; weak D call: TRBD1 (6 bases). In germline, CDR1 is SEHNR, CDR2 FQNEAQ (reference sequence). The CDR3 sequence is 15 residues long.

The genes are TRBV28 and TRBJ1-2, with a tentative D call TRBD1 (6 bases). CDR1 MDHEN and CDR2 SYDVKM come from the germline V gene. Trimming took off 1 base at V and 2 bases at J, with 8 bases between the two ends. The length of the CDR3 is 14 residues. In DNA, the CDR3 is TGTGCCAGCAGTTTATTTGGGACAAACTATGGCTACACCTTC. Its translation: CASSLFGTNYGYTF.

The chain combines TRBV5-6 with TRBJ2-5; 7 nucleotides match TRBD2. The CDR3 loop spans 13 amino acids. Germline V gene data show CDR1 as SGHDT and CDR2 as YYEEEE. Trimming took 4 bases from V and 5 from J; bases not matched to a gene: 5. For the CDR3, the DNA is TGTGCCAGCAGCCCAGCGGGAAGGGAGACCCAGTACTTC. Protein sequence: CASSPAGRETQYF.

The V gene is TRBV7-9, the J gene TRBJ1-4, with 7 bases aligning to TRBD1. The trim removed 0 bases at V and 0 bases at J, leaving 4 bases unmatched. The CDR3 extends over 17 amino acids. The germline gives CDR1 SEHNR, CDR2 FQNEAQ (reference sequence). This chain's CDR3 is CASSLAGTEPTNEKLFF. The DNA of the CDR3 is TGTGCCAGCAGCTTAGCCGGGACAGAGCCAACTAATGAAAAACTGTTTTTT.

The chain employs TRBV4-2 and TRBJ1-6, with 8 nucleotides matching TRBD1. V gave up 0 bases and J gave up 10 bases; unmatched junction bases: 8. The germline gives CDR1 LGHNA, CDR2 YNFKEQ. There are 16 residues in the CDR3. The CDR3 is CASSQDQGAARSPLHF. The CDR3 DNA follows: TGTGCCAGCAGCCAAGATCAGGGGGCGGCGAGATCACCCCTCCACTTT.

Here the CDR3 reads CASTFGGNQPQHF. The CDR3 DNA reads as TGTGCCAGCACCTTCGGGGGGAATCAGCCCCAGCATTTT. The chain carries TRBV12-3 or TRBV12-4 and TRBJ1-5; possible D gene TRBD1, 5 bases. The CDR3 totals 13 residues. V gave up 7 bases and J gave up 4 bases, with 11 bases separating them.

The chain joins TRBV5-6 to TRBJ2-2; 10 bases are a match to TRBD1. The V and J ends lost 0 bases and 7 bases, in that order; junction bases with no gene match: 3. In germline, CDR1 is SGHDT, CDR2 YYEEEE. The CDR3 has 15 residues. DNA for the CDR3: TGTGCCAGCAGCTTGGGGACAGGGGGTGTCGGGGAGCTGTTTTTT. Protein sequence: CASSLGTGGVGELFF.